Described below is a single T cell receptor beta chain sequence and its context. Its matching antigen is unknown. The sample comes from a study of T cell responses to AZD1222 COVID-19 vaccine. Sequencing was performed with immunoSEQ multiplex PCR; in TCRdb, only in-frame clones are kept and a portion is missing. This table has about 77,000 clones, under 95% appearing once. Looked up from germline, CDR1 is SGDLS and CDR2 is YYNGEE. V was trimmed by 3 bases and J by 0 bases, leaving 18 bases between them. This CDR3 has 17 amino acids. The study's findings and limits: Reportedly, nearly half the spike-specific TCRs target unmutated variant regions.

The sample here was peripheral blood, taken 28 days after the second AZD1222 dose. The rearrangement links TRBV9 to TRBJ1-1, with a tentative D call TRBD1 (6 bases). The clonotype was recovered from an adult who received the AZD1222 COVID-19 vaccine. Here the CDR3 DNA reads TGTGCCAGCAGCGCGGGGGCTAGGGCAGGTTTGAACACTGAAGCTTTCTTT. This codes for CASSAGARAGLNTEAFF.